What follows describes a single T cell receptor beta chain. Its antigen remains unidentified. V was pared by 7 bases and J by 0 bases, with 14 bases between. The CDR3 runs 15 residues. Germline V gene lookup returns CDR1 MDHEN and CDR2 SYDVKM. The sample is drawn from a study of shared clonotypes between healthy human individuals. Study-level information: Per-donor plates numbered three CD4 naive, three CD4 memory, two CD8 naive and one CD8 memory.

Data came from immunoSEQ multiplex PCR; TCRdb stores just in-frame clones and leaves some out. The table records 2,500,000 or so clones, 80% to 95% of them present only once. Study-wide points: Estimated richness was generally greater in naive than memory subsets.

The gene calls are TRBV28 and TRBJ2-3; D not resolved. This receptor was obtained from a man aged 18 to 30 in good health. Some clones in this sample may be carry-over from other donors' samples. Sequencing was done on a sample of naive CD4+ T cells from PBMCs. Regarding subset: CD45RA+ positively selected. CDR3 in amino acids: CASNLQVGSTDTQYF. In DNA form, the CDR3 reads TGTGCCAGCAACCTCCAGGTCGGGAGCACAGATACGCAGTATTTT. The whole variable domain, filled in from reference TRBV28 and TRBJ2-3, reads DVKVTQSSRYLVKRTGEKVFLECVQDMDHENMFWYRQDPGLGLRLIYFSYDVKMKEKGDIPEGYSVSREKKERFSLILESASTNQTSMYLCASNLQVGSTDTQYFGPGTRLTVL.